This TCR beta chain was captured in a study of T cell repertoires in cytomegalovirus infection. Study-wide findings and caveats: The ex vivo response was dominated by HLA-C-restricted CMV-specific TCR beta clonotypes.

Using its own MiXCR run on the reads, TCRdb lists one record per CDR3 protein. Among about 46,000 distinct CDR3 sequences, around 21% were seen once, and the ten largest hold about 48%. This clonotype occurred many times. Antigen unknown. This CDR3 has 16 amino acids. Trimming cost V 8 bases and J 8 bases; bases outside gene matches: 15. Germline V CDR1 and CDR2: MNHEY, SMNVEV (reference sequence). The sequence came from a human donor in good health (CMV status not recorded). Some clones in this sample may be carry-over from other donors' samples. The chain recombines TRBV27 with TRBJ2-1, with TRBD1 identical over 10 bases. Sequences were derived from CD8+ T cells from cultured PBMCs, sampled from culture after CMV antigen stimulation. The CDR3 sequence is CASRTYSRDRGHEQFF. The CDR3 DNA sequence: TGTGCCAGCCGCACCTACTCCCGGGACAGGGGACATGAGCAGTTCTTC.